The next 11 T cell receptor beta chains were all read from a single sample in a study of post-analysis software for immune sequencing data. Study conclusions and caveats: Patients carried several TRBV segments more frequently than controls did, and TRBV5-6, TRBV5-1 and TRBV20-1 were among them.

For these receptors, no antigen is known. Libraries were made from TCR beta cDNA, and they carried unique molecular identifiers. TCRdb re-called the PCR reads through MiXCR, storing one row per CDR3 protein. The sample lists around 250,000 distinct CDR3 sequences, 36% seen once, with 4% to 5.5% in the top ten. Sequences were obtained from blood. These receptors all stem from a girl aged 10-17 years with multiple sclerosis.

This clonotype was seen at least ten times. The CDR3: CASSQDWRGVGETQYF. The CDR3 DNA is TGTGCCAGCAGCCAAGATTGGCGAGGGGTCGGAGAGACCCAGTACTTC. This rearrangement joins TRBV3-1 to TRBJ2-5; either TRBD1 or TRBD2 may fit D (5 bases each). Trimming pared 0 bases from V and 4 bases from J, leaving 15 bases between. Germline CDR1 LGHDT, CDR2 YNNKEL (reference sequence). The CDR3 runs to 16 residues.

This clonotype was counted ten times or more. V usage is TRBV27 and J usage is TRBJ2-3; D gene ambiguous. V was trimmed by 2 bases and J by 1 base, leaving 7 bases between them. The germline CDR1 and CDR2 sequences are MNHEY and SMNVEV (reference sequence). There are 14 residues in the CDR3. The CDR3 DNA reads TGTGCCAGCAGTTTAGGGCTCGGCACAGATACGCAGTATTTT. Encoded protein: CASSLGLGTDTQYF.

The rearrangement uses TRBV6-5 and TRBJ1-4; weak D call: TRBD1 (5 bases). The V end was cut by 0 bases, the J end by 4 bases, with 18 bases between. Germline CDR1 reads MNHEY; CDR2 reads SVGAGI. This CDR3 comprises 18 residues. The CDR3 sequence: CASSYSSVRQSYNEKLFF. CDR3 nucleotides: TGTGCCAGCAGTTACTCGTCGGTCCGACAGTCTTATAATGAAAAACTGTTTTTT.

V and J are TRBV7-9 and TRBJ2-1, with unresolved D. CDR3 length: 13 amino acids. Per germline, CDR1 SEHNR and CDR2 FQNEAQ (reference sequence). The V end was cut by 1 base, the J end by 15 bases, with 16 bases between. The CDR3 spells CASSLDYGETLFF. The CDR3 nucleotides read TGTGCCAGCAGCTTAGACTACGGAGAGACCCTGTTCTTC.

A remark on this clonotype: The DNA is left out, because the CDR3 cannot be placed on it with certainty; the CDR3 is given as TCRdb lists it. V and J are TRBV20-1 and TRBJ2-3; the tabulated D call, TRBD1, remains unverified against the DNA. Including both end residues, the CDR3 is 23 amino acids long. Germline-derived CDR1 and CDR2 are DFQATT and SNEGSKA (reference sequence). The CDR3 sequence: CSASGTGDGYTFGSGTSTDTQYF.

The rearrangement uses TRBV7-9 and TRBJ2-5; 9 nucleotides align to TRBD2. Per the germline V gene, CDR1 is SEHNR and CDR2 is FQNEAQ (reference sequence). Trimming cost V 2 bases and J 3 bases; bases outside gene matches: 7. The CDR3 sequence is 16 residues long. The DNA for the CDR3 is TGTGCCAGCAGCTTAATGCGGGGGGGCTTGGAAGAGACCCAGTACTTC. Protein product: CASSLMRGGLEETQYF.

The J gene is TRBJ1-4, the V gene TRBV18; D not certain. V lost 2 bases to trimming and J lost 12 bases, with 7 bases between them. This CDR3 contains 11 residues. Germline V CDR1 and CDR2: KGHSH, LQKENI. The CDR3 protein is CASSPKDELFF. For the CDR3, the DNA is TGTGCCAGCTCACCAAAGGACGAACTGTTTTTT. Supplemented by reference TRBV18 and TRBJ1-4, the full variable domain reads NAGVMQNPRHLVRRRGQEARLRCSPMKGHSHVYWYRQLPEEGLKFMVYLQKENIIDESGMPKERFSAEFPKEGPSILRIQQVVRGDSAAYFCASSPKDELFFGSGTQLSVL.

This clonotype has at least ten counts. The rearrangement joins TRBV6-2 or TRBV6-3 to TRBJ2-1, with D unresolved. Per germline, CDR1 MNHEY and CDR2 SVGEGT. This CDR3 contains 12 residues. V dropped 6 bases and J dropped 1 base, with 4 bases sitting between them. CDR3 bases: TGTGCCAGCAGGGGGTCCTACAATGAGCAGTTCTTC. Protein product: CASRGSYNEQFF.

This clonotype was seen a handful of times. The chain links TRBV7-2 to TRBJ2-7; 12 bases align to TRBD2. Trimming removed 5 bases from V and 2 bases from J; junction bases left unmatched: 1. Germline V gene data show CDR1 as SGHTA and CDR2 as FQGNSA. The CDR3 has 14 residues. The CDR3 loop reads CASSPSGRAYEQYF. The DNA for the CDR3 is TGTGCCAGCAGCCCTAGCGGGAGGGCCTACGAGCAGTACTTC.

The CDR3, as DNA: TGTGCCACCAGCAGAGATTCCCGACAGGGAGGGAGCAAAAACATTCAGTACTTC. Protein: CATSRDSRQGGSKNIQYF. The rearrangement uses TRBV15 and TRBJ2-4; either TRBD1 or TRBD2 may fit D (7 bases each). The V gene lost 0 bases and the J gene lost 3 bases, with 18 bases spanning the gap. Germline loops: CDR1 LNHNV, CDR2 YYDKDF (reference sequence). The CDR3 is 18 residues long.

This clonotype was counted only a few times. V gene TRBV2 combines with J gene TRBJ2-1; D not certain. Between the trimmed V and J ends, which lost 7 bases and 6 bases, there was a span of 10 bases. There are 12 residues in the CDR3. The germline V gene encodes CDR1 SNHLY and CDR2 FYNNEI. The CDR3 protein is CASKGNGNEQFF. In DNA form, the CDR3 reads TGTGCCAGCAAAGGGAACGGCAATGAGCAGTTCTTC.